Listed below are T cell receptor beta chains from one sample, sequenced in a study of cytomegalovirus exposure and HLA in healthy donors. Only in-frame clones appear in the TCRdb table, and some are missing; sequencing was by immunoSEQ multiplex PCR. The repertoire has about 50,000 clones, 85% to 95% of them found once; the top ten carry more than 0.95%. Sequencing was done on a sample of PBMCs. These receptors came from a man aged 18 to 29 in good health and CMV-seronegative. Each CDR3 is given with its conserved first and last residue. The order of the fields is clone size, J gene, CDR3 length, D gene, V gene, CDR3 DNA, CDR3 protein. The D gene is left open where the match is weak. A row's size may be missing; if present it is once, few, many or a size class.

clone size: -; J gene: TRBJ2-5; CDR3 length: 14; D gene: TRBD2; V gene: TRBV28; CDR3 DNA: TGTGCCAGCACTCTCGGGGGGGGCCAAGAGACCCAGTACTTC; CDR3 protein: CASTLGGGQETQYF
clone size: -; J gene: TRBJ2-1; CDR3 length: 15; D gene: -; V gene: TRBV6-1; CDR3 DNA: TGTGCCAGCAGTGCATTACCGGGGGAGAGCAATGAGCAGTTCTTC; CDR3 protein: CASSALPGESNEQFF
clone size: -; J gene: TRBJ2-3; CDR3 length: 13; D gene: -; V gene: TRBV6-5; CDR3 DNA: TGTGCCAGCAGTCTGGCAGGGGATGATACGCAGTATTTT; CDR3 protein: CASSLAGDDTQYF
clone size: -; J gene: TRBJ2-7; CDR3 length: 16; D gene: TRBD2; V gene: TRBV28; CDR3 DNA: TGTGCCAGCAGTCTACTCGCTCTAGCGGAGTCCTACGAGCAGTACTTC; CDR3 protein: CASSLLALAESYEQYF
clone size: -; J gene: TRBJ2-7; CDR3 length: 14; D gene: TRBD2; V gene: TRBV28; CDR3 DNA: TGTGCCAGCAGTCTTCTAGCGGGGGCGTACGAGCAGTACTTC; CDR3 protein: CASSLLAGAYEQYF
clone size: once; J gene: TRBJ1-1; CDR3 length: 15; D gene: TRBD1; V gene: TRBV6-6; CDR3 DNA: TGTGCCAGCAGCCAGACAGGGGGTTTGAACACTGAAGCTTTCTTT; CDR3 protein: CASSQTGGLNTEAFF
clone size: -; J gene: TRBJ1-1; CDR3 length: 19; D gene: TRBD1; V gene: TRBV11-2; CDR3 DNA: TGTGCCAGCAGCTTAGTGGACAGGGTCGTAAATCCCATGAACACTGAAGCTTTCTTT; CDR3 protein: CASSLVDRVVNPMNTEAFF
clone size: once; J gene: TRBJ2-4; CDR3 length: 19; D gene: -; V gene: TRBV23-1; CDR3 DNA: TGCGCCAGCAGTCAATCTCGGGGTTGGAGAGGTCGGGCCAAAAACATTCAGTACTTC; CDR3 protein: CASSQSRGWRGRAKNIQYF
clone size: -; J gene: TRBJ2-1; CDR3 length: 16; D gene: -; V gene: TRBV4-3; CDR3 DNA: TGCGCCAGCAGCCAAGATGAGAGGGCCTCTTACAATGAGCAGTTCTTC; CDR3 protein: CASSQDERASYNEQFF
clone size: -; J gene: TRBJ2-1; CDR3 length: 16; D gene: -; V gene: TRBV11-2; CDR3 DNA: TGTGCCAGCAGAACATCCGGCCTAGCGACGGTAAATGAGCAGTTCTTC; CDR3 protein: CASRTSGLATVNEQFF
clone size: -; J gene: TRBJ1-5; CDR3 length: 13; D gene: -; V gene: TRBV27; CDR3 DNA: TGTGCCAGCAGTTTGGCGGGCAATCAGCCCCAGCATTTT; CDR3 protein: CASSLAGNQPQHF
clone size: -; J gene: TRBJ2-7; CDR3 length: 14; D gene: -; V gene: TRBV5-5; CDR3 DNA: TGTGCCAGCAGCACCCGACAGGCGTCCTACGAGCAGTACTTC; CDR3 protein: CASSTRQASYEQYF
clone size: -; J gene: TRBJ1-2; CDR3 length: 14; D gene: -; V gene: TRBV29-1; CDR3 DNA: TGCAGCGTTGACAGGGGCGGCCCTCCCTATGGCTACACCTTC; CDR3 protein: CSVDRGGPPYGYTF
clone size: -; J gene: TRBJ2-4; CDR3 length: 16; D gene: TRBD1; V gene: TRBV19; CDR3 DNA: TGTGCCAGTAGTACCCGGACAGGGGTGGCCAAAAACATTCAGTACTTC; CDR3 protein: CASSTRTGVAKNIQYF
clone size: -; J gene: TRBJ2-5; CDR3 length: 14; D gene: TRBD1; V gene: TRBV10-3; CDR3 DNA: TGTGCCATCAGCTTGGGGACAGGAGGGGAGACCCAGTACTTC; CDR3 protein: CAISLGTGGETQYF
clone size: -; J gene: TRBJ2-7; CDR3 length: 15; D gene: -; V gene: TRBV5-1; CDR3 DNA: TGCGCCAGCAGCAACGGCGGAACGGCCCCCTACGAGCAGTACTTC; CDR3 protein: CASSNGGTAPYEQYF
clone size: -; J gene: TRBJ1-5; CDR3 length: 15; D gene: -; V gene: TRBV5-4; CDR3 DNA: TGTGCCAGCAGCTTGGGCCGGGATTCTAATCAGCCCCAGCATTTT; CDR3 protein: CASSLGRDSNQPQHF
clone size: -; J gene: TRBJ2-7; CDR3 length: 15; D gene: -; V gene: TRBV19; CDR3 DNA: TGTGCCAGTAGTGTAATGACAGGCCCGAAGGACGAGCAGTACTTC; CDR3 protein: CASSVMTGPKDEQYF
clone size: -; J gene: TRBJ2-3; CDR3 length: 14; D gene: -; V gene: TRBV7-9; CDR3 DNA: TGTGCCAGCAGCTTGGGAGATCCCACAGATACGCAGTATTTT; CDR3 protein: CASSLGDPTDTQYF
clone size: -; J gene: TRBJ1-3; CDR3 length: 13; D gene: -; V gene: TRBV28; CDR3 DNA: TGTGCCAGCAGTTTGGAGGCTGGAAACACCATATATTTT; CDR3 protein: CASSLEAGNTIYF
clone size: -; J gene: TRBJ2-5; CDR3 length: 13; D gene: -; V gene: TRBV10-3; CDR3 DNA: TGTGCCATTCGGCTAGCGTTGGAAGAGACCCAGTACTTC; CDR3 protein: CAIRLALEETQYF
clone size: -; J gene: TRBJ1-2; CDR3 length: 13; D gene: TRBD1; V gene: TRBV6-6; CDR3 DNA: TGTGCCAGCAGTTACGGTCAGGGGGGCGGCTACACCTTC; CDR3 protein: CASSYGQGGGYTF
clone size: -; J gene: TRBJ2-1; CDR3 length: 17; D gene: TRBD2; V gene: TRBV2; CDR3 DNA: TGTGCCAGCAGAAGATCGGGGGGAGCGCTTCCCTACAATGAGCAGTTCTTC; CDR3 protein: CASRRSGGALPYNEQFF
clone size: -; J gene: TRBJ2-1; CDR3 length: 14; D gene: -; V gene: TRBV28; CDR3 DNA: TGTGCCACCCAAGGGGGGGGCTCCTACAATGAGCAGTTCTTC; CDR3 protein: CATQGGGSYNEQFF
clone size: -; J gene: TRBJ1-2; CDR3 length: 14; D gene: TRBD1; V gene: TRBV6-5; CDR3 DNA: TGTGCCAGCAGTCGGGACAGAACCTGGTATGGCTACACCTTC; CDR3 protein: CASSRDRTWYGYTF
clone size: -; J gene: TRBJ2-5; CDR3 length: 14; D gene: -; V gene: TRBV27; CDR3 DNA: TGTGCCAGCAGTTTTTTCAGGGACCAAGAGACCCAGTACTTC; CDR3 protein: CASSFFRDQETQYF
clone size: -; J gene: TRBJ1-2; CDR3 length: 13; D gene: -; V gene: TRBV28; CDR3 DNA: TGTGCCAGCAGATACTCAGGGGTCGGTGGCTACACCTTC; CDR3 protein: CASRYSGVGGYTF
clone size: -; J gene: TRBJ1-4; CDR3 length: 15; D gene: -; V gene: TRBV7-9; CDR3 DNA: TGTGCCAGCAGCTTACCCCCTCCGGCTAATGAAAAACTGTTTTTT; CDR3 protein: CASSLPPPANEKLFF
clone size: -; J gene: TRBJ2-1; CDR3 length: 15; D gene: -; V gene: TRBV19; CDR3 DNA: TGTGCCAGTAGTCGGCCATCATTCGGGTACAATGAGCAGTTCTTC; CDR3 protein: CASSRPSFGYNEQFF
clone size: -; J gene: TRBJ2-5; CDR3 length: 14; D gene: -; V gene: TRBV13; CDR3 DNA: TGTGCCAGCAGCTCGCCTTTAACTAGTACGGCCCAGTACTTC; CDR3 protein: CASSSPLTSTAQYF
clone size: -; J gene: TRBJ2-7; CDR3 length: 11; D gene: -; V gene: TRBV2; CDR3 DNA: TGTGCCAGCAGTGCGAGCTACGAGCAGTACTTC; CDR3 protein: CASSASYEQYF
clone size: -; J gene: TRBJ2-3; CDR3 length: 17; D gene: TRBD2; V gene: TRBV12-5; CDR3 DNA: TGTGCTAGTGCAGGACTAGCGGGAGGGCGGGGCACAGATACGCAGTATTTT; CDR3 protein: CASAGLAGGRGTDTQYF
clone size: -; J gene: TRBJ2-1; CDR3 length: 15; D gene: TRBD2; V gene: TRBV4-3; CDR3 DNA: TGCGCCAGCAGCCAGGGCGGGAGCTCCTACAATGAGCAGTTCTTC; CDR3 protein: CASSQGGSSYNEQFF
clone size: -; J gene: TRBJ1-5; CDR3 length: 13; D gene: -; V gene: TRBV18; CDR3 DNA: TGTGCCAGCAACCCTTCGGTCAATCAGCCCCAGCATTTT; CDR3 protein: CASNPSVNQPQHF
clone size: -; J gene: TRBJ2-3; CDR3 length: 17; D gene: TRBD2; V gene: TRBV28; CDR3 DNA: TGTGCCAGCTATACGCCGGGGCTAGCGGGAAGCACAGATACGCAGTATTTT; CDR3 protein: CASYTPGLAGSTDTQYF
clone size: -; J gene: TRBJ2-3; CDR3 length: 12; D gene: TRBD2; V gene: TRBV10-3; CDR3 DNA: TGTGCCATCGCGGGAGGAGCAGATACGCAGTATTTT; CDR3 protein: CAIAGGADTQYF
clone size: -; J gene: TRBJ1-1; CDR3 length: 14; D gene: -; V gene: TRBV7-9; CDR3 DNA: TGTGCCAGCAGCTTAGACGGCAGGGCCACTGAAGCTTTCTTT; CDR3 protein: CASSLDGRATEAFF
clone size: -; J gene: TRBJ2-3; CDR3 length: 14; D gene: TRBD2; V gene: TRBV5-5; CDR3 DNA: TGTGCCAGCGCCGGGACTAGCCTTACAGATACGCAGTATTTT; CDR3 protein: CASAGTSLTDTQYF
clone size: -; J gene: TRBJ2-1; CDR3 length: 15; D gene: TRBD2; V gene: TRBV28; CDR3 DNA: TGTGCCAGCAGTTTGGGCGGCGGGAGGGTGGATGAGCAGTTCTTC; CDR3 protein: CASSLGGGRVDEQFF
clone size: -; J gene: TRBJ1-5; CDR3 length: 16; D gene: TRBD1; V gene: TRBV7-6; CDR3 DNA: TGTGCCAGCAGCCCCTTAGGCACAGGGGTCAATCAGCCCCAGCATTTT; CDR3 protein: CASSPLGTGVNQPQHF
clone size: -; J gene: TRBJ2-5; CDR3 length: 17; D gene: -; V gene: TRBV27; CDR3 DNA: TGTGCCAGCAGTTTATCCGGGACGGGGGTGGGTGAAGAGACCCAGTACTTC; CDR3 protein: CASSLSGTGVGEETQYF
clone size: once; J gene: TRBJ1-4; CDR3 length: 15; D gene: TRBD1; V gene: TRBV9; CDR3 DNA: TGTGCCAGCAGCGCTATGGGACAGCCAGCGGGAAAACTGTTTTTT; CDR3 protein: CASSAMGQPAGKLFF
clone size: -; J gene: TRBJ2-1; CDR3 length: 13; D gene: TRBD2; V gene: TRBV19; CDR3 DNA: TGTGCCAGTAGTGCGCTTCTAGCGGATGAGCAGTTCTTC; CDR3 protein: CASSALLADEQFF
clone size: -; J gene: TRBJ2-1; CDR3 length: 15; D gene: TRBD2; V gene: TRBV4-1; CDR3 DNA: TGCGCCAGCAGCCATCCGGGAGGGGACTACAATGAGCAGTTCTTC; CDR3 protein: CASSHPGGDYNEQFF
clone size: -; J gene: TRBJ2-1; CDR3 length: 15; D gene: TRBD2; V gene: TRBV6-6; CDR3 DNA: TGTGCCAGCAGAGAGGGACTAGCGGGGGCCAATGAGCAGTTCTTC; CDR3 protein: CASREGLAGANEQFF
clone size: once; J gene: TRBJ2-3; CDR3 length: 13; D gene: -; V gene: TRBV5-1; CDR3 DNA: TGCGCCAGCAGCTTGGGCCGGACAGATACGCAGTATTTT; CDR3 protein: CASSLGRTDTQYF
clone size: -; J gene: TRBJ1-1; CDR3 length: 15; D gene: TRBD1; V gene: TRBV7-9; CDR3 DNA: TGTGCCAGCAGCTTAGTAAAACAGGGGGAGACTGAAGCTTTCTTT; CDR3 protein: CASSLVKQGETEAFF
clone size: -; J gene: TRBJ2-5; CDR3 length: 15; D gene: -; V gene: TRBV5-4; CDR3 DNA: TGTGCCAGCAGCTTGGCCTGGGGAGGGGGGGAGACCCAGTACTTC; CDR3 protein: CASSLAWGGGETQYF
clone size: -; J gene: TRBJ2-5; CDR3 length: 17; D gene: TRBD2; V gene: TRBV11-3; CDR3 DNA: TGTGCCAGCAGCCGCGGACTAGCGGGAGATTACCAAGAGACCCAGTACTTC; CDR3 protein: CASSRGLAGDYQETQYF
clone size: -; J gene: TRBJ2-7; CDR3 length: 14; D gene: TRBD1; V gene: TRBV7-8; CDR3 DNA: TGTGCCAGCAGCTTAGAGGGACAGGGGTACGAGCAGTACTTC; CDR3 protein: CASSLEGQGYEQYF
clone size: -; J gene: TRBJ2-5; CDR3 length: 15; D gene: -; V gene: TRBV7-2; CDR3 DNA: TGTGCCAGCAGCAACAGCGGAGGACCCCAAGAGACCCAGTACTTC; CDR3 protein: CASSNSGGPQETQYF